Below, one T cell receptor (beta chain) is given with its context. Its antigen is unknown. The CDR3 runs 13 residues. Between the trimmed V and J ends, which lost 2 bases and 5 bases, there was a span of 12 bases. Looked up from germline, CDR1 is SQVTM and CDR2 is ANQGSEA. This entry belongs to a study of CD8+ T cells in alopecia areata. As the sequencing template, cDNA was produced by extracting RNA and reverse transcribing it. The method was immunoSEQ multiplex PCR; TCRdb's version includes in-frame clones alone and lacks a portion of them. This table holds 110,000 or so clones, about 60% found once. General study results and limits: Normal skin contains resident alphabeta T cells, and these are also sequenced in scalp samples. Although TCR sharing was seen in mice, sharing across patients was less clear, possibly for HLA-related reasons. Lesional scalp exceeded normal scalp in clonality, especially in alopecia totalis/universalis.

Sequences were obtained from CD4+ T cells sorted from blood. The genes are TRBV29-1 and TRBJ1-1, with D unclear. The receptor's source is a human donor in good health. In DNA, the CDR3 is TGCAGCGTTGAAAAGGACCCCAGAACTGAAGCTTTCTTT. Its translation: CSVEKDPRTEAFF.